The 27 T cell receptor beta chains presented below share a single source sample, sequenced in a study of cytomegalovirus exposure and HLA in healthy donors. PCR was performed using 60 Vbeta and 13 Jbeta primers. Generated by immunoSEQ multiplex PCR, the TCRdb table keeps only in-frame clones and is missing some. Its table lists approximately 68,000 clones. The sample comprised PBMCs. The receptors here all came from a female donor in good health and CMV-seropositive.

V and J are TRBV19 and TRBJ2-7, with 11 bases lining up with TRBD1. Losses at the gene ends were 5 bases for V and 4 bases for J; bases not matched to a gene: 7. The germline CDR1 and CDR2 sequences are LNHDA and SQIVND (reference sequence). The CDR3 is 15 residues long. The CDR3 loop reads CASSYQGQGAYEQYF. In DNA, the CDR3 is TGTGCCAGTAGTTACCAAGGACAGGGGGCATACGAGCAGTACTTC.

This chain uses TRBV30 with TRBJ2-2, with D tentatively TRBD2 (5 bases). This CDR3 region has 15 residues. The ends were cut back, 0 bases at V and 3 bases at J, with 11 bases in the middle. Germline assignment: CDR1 GTSNPN and CDR2 SVGIG (reference sequence). CDR3 in amino acids: CAWSVSRGYTGELFF. CDR3 DNA: TGTGCCTGGAGTGTGAGTCGAGGGTACACCGGGGAGCTGTTTTTT.

This chain connects TRBV5-6 to TRBJ2-7; TRBD2 aligns across 7 bases. The CDR3 extends over 15 amino acids. Unmatched junction bases numbered 5, after V lost 0 bases and J lost 2 bases. Germline lookup yields CDR1 SGHDT and CDR2 YYEEEE. The CDR3 DNA reads TGTGCCAGCAGCTTGGGGGAGGGAGGGCCCTACGAGCAGTACTTC. As protein: CASSLGEGGPYEQYF. Full variable domain (missing parts from reference TRBV5-6 and TRBJ2-7): DAGVTQSPTHLIKTRGQQVTLRCSPKSGHDTVSWYQQALGQGPQFIFQYYEEEERQRGNFPDRFSGHQFPNYSSELNVNALLLGDSALYLCASSLGEGGPYEQYFGPGTRLTVT.

This chain's CDR3 is CATGRGFGMNTEAFF. CDR3 DNA: TGTGCCACCGGAAGGGGGTTCGGTATGAACACTGAAGCTTTCTTT. The chain has TRBV27 and TRBJ1-1; tentatively, D is TRBD1 (6 bases). The CDR3 is made up of 15 amino acids. Germline values: CDR1 MNHEY, CDR2 SMNVEV (reference sequence). V was clipped by 10 bases and J by 0 bases, with 18 bases between them.

The gene calls are TRBV25-1 and TRBJ1-3; D ambiguous. Trimming removed 9 bases from V and 0 bases from J, with 15 bases in between. The CDR3 sequence is 15 residues long. Germline lookup yields CDR1 MGHDK and CDR2 SYGVNS. The CDR3 bases are TGTGCCAGACTCCCCGGACTCTTCTCTGGAAACACCATATATTTT. This sequence encodes CARLPGLFSGNTIYF.

This chain links TRBV27 with TRBJ1-6; a possible D gene is TRBD1 (5 bases). The germline gives CDR1 MNHEY, CDR2 SMNVEV (reference sequence). V lost 6 bases and J lost 7, with 10 bases in between. The CDR3 length is 13 residues. This chain's CDR3 is CASRRGRNSPLHF. In nucleotides, the CDR3 is TGTGCCAGCAGGCGGGGGAGGAATTCACCCCTCCACTTT.

V and J are TRBV10-3 and TRBJ2-7, with 7 bases aligning to TRBD1. V trimming: 8 bases; J trimming: 3 bases; junction bases outside the gene matches: 7. Germline V gives CDR1 ENHRY, CDR2 SYGVKD. The length of the CDR3 is 13 residues. The CDR3, as DNA: TGTGCCATCTCCCTTGACAGGGACTACGAGCAGTACTTC. Translated: CAISLDRDYEQYF.

The chain's CDR3 is CASSLGGGRGSYNEQFF. The DNA of the CDR3 is TGTGCCAGCAGCTTGGGTGGGGGACGGGGGAGTTACAATGAGCAGTTCTTC. The chain has TRBV5-4 and TRBJ2-1; D may be TRBD2 (6 bases). The CDR3 covers 17 residues. Germline V gene lookup returns CDR1 SGHNT and CDR2 YYREEE (reference sequence). The V and J ends lost 0 bases and 4 bases respectively, with 17 bases between them. The full variable domain, rest sourced from reference TRBV5-4 and TRBJ2-1, is ETGVTQSPTHLIKTRGQQVTLRCSSQSGHNTVSWYQQALGQGPQFIFQYYREEENGRGNFPPRFSGLQFPNYSSELNVNALELDDSALYLCASSLGGGRGSYNEQFFGPGTRLTVL.

This sequence joins TRBV19 and TRBJ2-7; the match to TRBD2 covers 8 bases. This CDR3 has 13 amino acids. After removal of 1 base from V and 7 bases from J, the junction contained 3 bases not matched to a gene. In germline, CDR1 is LNHDA, CDR2 SQIVND (reference sequence). CDR3 DNA sequence: TGTGCCAGTAGTATAGGACTAGCGCGGGAGCAGTACTTC. Its translation: CASSIGLAREQYF. The variable domain in full, with the rest retrieved from reference TRBV19 and TRBJ2-7, is DGGITQSPKYLFRKEGQNVTLSCEQNLNHDAMYWYRQDPGQGLRLIYYSQIVNDFQKGDIAEGYSVSREKKESFPLTVTSAQKNPTAFYLCASSIGLAREQYFGPGTRLTVT.

With regard to this clone: The sample contains more than one DNA sequence encoding this CDR3. CDR3 coding DNA: TGTGCCAGCAGGCCCGGGACTAGCGGTACCTACGAGCAGTACTTC. As protein: CASRPGTSGTYEQYF. J is TRBJ2-7 and V is TRBV6-5; 11 bases line up with TRBD2. With 6 bases clipped from V and 2 bases from J, the junction kept 6 bases outside the gene matches. CDR1 and CDR2 (germline): MNHEY, SVGAGI. This CDR3 has 15 amino acids.

V is TRBV13 and J is TRBJ2-7, with D tentatively TRBD1 (6 bases). The germline V and J ends were trimmed by 4 bases and 2 bases, with 9 bases remaining between them. Germline V gene lookup returns CDR1 PRHDT and CDR2 FYEKMQ (reference sequence). The CDR3 has 13 residues. The CDR3 protein is CASSYRVAYEQYF. The CDR3 DNA reads as TGTGCCAGCAGCTACAGGGTTGCCTACGAGCAGTACTTC.

The CDR3 DNA is TGTGCCTGGAGTGTACCCGGGACTAGCGGGAGGGCTAATGAGCAGTTCTTC. Its translation: CAWSVPGTSGRANEQFF. The rearrangement joins TRBV30 to TRBJ2-1; TRBD2 matches at 16 bases. The V gene end was trimmed by 0 bases and the J gene end by 7 bases; junction bases not matched to a gene: 6. The germline CDR1 and CDR2 sequences are GTSNPN and SVGIG (reference sequence). The CDR3 totals 17 residues.

V and J are TRBV2 and TRBJ1-1; D perhaps matches TRBD1 (6 bases). CDR1 is SNHLY and CDR2 is FYNNEI in the germline V gene. The CDR3 totals 14 residues. V was pared by 8 bases and J by 0 bases, with 13 bases between. CDR3: CASVQGNLNTEAFF. The CDR3 DNA reads as TGTGCCAGCGTACAGGGAAACCTGAACACTGAAGCTTTCTTT.

The chain employs TRBV2 and TRBJ1-1, with TRBD1 matching over 9 bases. The CDR3 sequence is 14 residues long. Germline-derived CDR1 and CDR2 are SNHLY and FYNNEI. V shed 6 bases and J 10 bases; nucleotides not matched to a gene: 12. The CDR3 DNA sequence: TGTGCCAGCAGAGCGGGACAGGGCGGACAGCGAGCTTTCTTT. Amino acid sequence: CASRAGQGGQRAFF.

Turning to this clone: The junction shows a germline mismatch at one end, possibly a read error. Other DNA sequences in this sample translate to the same CDR3. CDR3 sequence: CASSLTGGIGTGELFF. Written as DNA, the CDR3 is TGTGCCAGCAGCTTAACGGGGGGGATTGGCACCGGAGAGCTGTTTTTT. The rearrangement uses TRBV7-3 and TRBJ2-2; 7 bases line up with TRBD2. The CDR3 covers 16 residues. Germline CDR1 SGHTA, CDR2 FQGTGA.

Points on this clone: Given the absence of the conserved phenylalanine or tryptophan at the CDR3 end, a read error is likely. The DNA is left out, because the CDR3 cannot be placed on it with certainty; the CDR3 is given as TCRdb lists it. This chain links TRBV7-9 with TRBJ1-2. CDR1 SEHNR and CDR2 FQNEAQ come from the germline V gene (reference sequence). Termini included, the CDR3 measures 14 amino acids. CDR3 residues: CASSLNDLALRVYL.

The genes are TRBV4-3 and TRBJ1-2, with D possibly being TRBD1 (5 bases). Trimming stripped 0 bases from V and 4 bases from J, with 12 bases between. Looked up from germline, CDR1 is LGHNA and CDR2 is YSLEER. CDR3 length: 15 amino acids. CDR3 residues: CASSQEQARVYGYTF. DNA of the CDR3: TGCGCCAGCAGCCAAGAGCAGGCCAGGGTCTATGGCTACACCTTC.

The chain links TRBV28 to TRBJ2-7, with a weak D call TRBD2 (6 bases). With 3 bases removed from V and 4 bases from J, the gap between germline ends came to 16 bases. Germline CDR1 is MDHEN and CDR2 is SYDVKM. This CDR3 has 15 residues. The CDR3 DNA reads as TGTGCCAGCAGTTTCCGCGTGGAGGGCCGGTACGAGCAGTACTTC. It translates to CASSFRVEGRYEQYF.

This sequence joins TRBV11-2 and TRBJ2-7; D ambiguous. CDR3 length equals 13 residues. The germline V gene encodes CDR1 SGHAT and CDR2 FQNNGV. The germline V and J ends were trimmed by 0 bases and 6 bases, with 9 bases remaining between them. The CDR3 loop is CASSLDRVREQYF. The CDR3 bases are TGTGCCAGCAGCTTAGATCGAGTTCGCGAGCAGTACTTC.

The chain uses TRBV15 and TRBJ2-7; D perhaps matches TRBD2 (5 bases). The CDR3 is 14 amino acids. Germline CDR1 is LNHNV and CDR2 is YYDKDF (reference sequence). Trimming took off 4 bases at V and 2 bases at J, with 12 bases between the two ends. In nucleotides, the CDR3 is TGTGCCACCAGCATAGGACTGGTCACCTACGAGCAGTACTTC. Translation: CATSIGLVTYEQYF. Full variable domain (missing parts from reference TRBV15 and TRBJ2-7): DAMVIQNPRYQVTQFGKPVTLSCSQTLNHNVMYWYQQKSSQAPKLLFHYYDKDFNNEADTPDNFQSRRPNTSFCFLDIRSPGLGDTAMYLCATSIGLVTYEQYFGPGTRLTVT.

This chain links TRBV4-3 with TRBJ2-7, with 7 bases aligning to TRBD1. CDR3 length: 15 residues. V lost 3 bases and J lost 0; bases outside the gene matches: 5. Germline loops: CDR1 LGHNA, CDR2 YSLEER. The CDR3 protein is CASSQYRGPSYEQYF. The CDR3 nucleotides are TGCGCCAGCAGCCAGTACAGGGGACCCTCCTACGAGCAGTACTTC.

The rearrangement links TRBV30 to TRBJ2-4; TRBD1 agrees at 7 bases. J gave up 4 bases and V 2 bases, and 11 bases lay outside the gene matches. This CDR3 is built from 16 residues. The germline CDR1 and CDR2 sequences are GTSNPN and SVGIG (reference sequence). This CDR3 reads CAWSRRIGDRKNIQYF. In DNA form, the CDR3 reads TGTGCCTGGAGTAGGCGAATAGGGGACAGAAAAAACATTCAGTACTTC.

V usage is TRBV6-5 and J usage is TRBJ1-6; D gene unclear. Per the germline V gene, CDR1 is MNHEY and CDR2 is SVGAGI. Trimming removed 8 bases at V and 3 bases at J, with 11 bases between. The CDR3 covers 14 residues. The CDR3 nucleotides are TGTGCCAGCGCCCGGGAGGGCTATAATTCACCCCTCCACTTT. As protein: CASAREGYNSPLHF.

The chain recombines TRBV10-2 with TRBJ1-4, with D maybe TRBD1 (6 bases). CDR1 and CDR2 from the germline V gene are WSHSY and SAAADI. Deletions cut 3 bases from V and 10 bases from J, with 18 bases between. CDR3 length equals 15 residues. CDR3 DNA: TGCGCCAGCAGTGAAACCGGGACACCTGAAGGAAAACTGTTTTTT. Protein sequence: CASSETGTPEGKLFF.

V and J are TRBV5-6 and TRBJ1-5, with a possible D match to TRBD1 (6 bases). Germline loops: CDR1 SGHDT, CDR2 YYEEEE. Deletions cut 3 bases from V and 9 bases from J, with 13 bases between. This CDR3 is built from 13 residues. DNA for the CDR3: TGTGCCAGCAGCTCCCTTTCGACAGGGCCCCAGCATTTT. Its translation: CASSSLSTGPQHF.

V and J are TRBV25-1 and TRBJ2-1; TRBD2 might be the D (5 bases). Germline CDR1 is MGHDK and CDR2 is SYGVNS. The germline V and J ends were trimmed by 4 bases and 7 bases, with 14 bases remaining between them. The CDR3 runs 14 residues. The CDR3 nucleotides read TGTGCCAGCAGTGGTCAGAGGGTTGTGAATGAGCAGTTCTTC. Encoded protein: CASSGQRVVNEQFF.

The V call is TRBV7-2, the J call TRBJ1-2; 8 nucleotides agree with TRBD1. J was trimmed by 5 bases and V by 3 bases; bases with no gene match: 5. In germline, CDR1 is SGHTA, CDR2 FQGNSA. There are 14 residues in the CDR3. The CDR3, as DNA: TGTGCCAGCAGCTTGGACAGGGAGATATATGGCTACACCTTC. Translation: CASSLDREIYGYTF.